A single sample gave rise to the 27 T cell receptor beta chains below, sequenced in a study of sequential checkpoint blockade in melanoma. TCRdb's table, derived via immunoSEQ multiplex PCR, lists solely in-frame clones and lacks some. Among roughly 20,000 clones listed, around 70% were seen once. Treatment specified: randomized to nivolumab then ipilimumab (arm A) or the reverse (arm B). Source: CD8+ T cells sorted from blood (inferred from file names), taken from a patient given nivolumab and ipilimumab in sequence. All receptors come from a human donor with melanoma.

The V call is TRBV5-4, the J call TRBJ2-2, with TRBD1 matching over 8 bases. The ends lost 5 bases at V and 5 bases at J; junction bases unmatched: 8. CDR1 and CDR2 (germline): SGHNT, YYREEE (reference sequence). The CDR3 runs 15 residues. The chain's CDR3 is CASRSDRGQTGELFF. DNA for the CDR3: TGTGCCAGCAGGAGTGACAGGGGTCAAACCGGGGAGCTGTTTTTT.

The chain joins TRBV9 to TRBJ1-4; possible D gene TRBD1, 5 bases. This CDR3 spans 15 amino acids. Trimming took 4 bases from V and 7 from J, leaving 17 bases between them. Germline CDR1 SGDLS, CDR2 YYNGEE. The CDR3 DNA is TGTGCCAGCAGCCCCTGGGGGGGAAGTAGTGAAAAACTGTTTTTT. Translating it yields CASSPWGGSSEKLFF.

The genes are TRBV19 and TRBJ1-1; 8 bases line up with TRBD1. Germline V gives CDR1 LNHDA, CDR2 SQIVND (reference sequence). The CDR3 has 14 amino acids. The ends lost 6 bases at V and 3 bases at J; junction bases unmatched: 6. The CDR3 nucleotides read TGTGCCAGTAGCCAGGGGGCAACCTACACTGAAGCTTTCTTT. Protein sequence: CASSQGATYTEAFF. Using reference TRBV19 and TRBJ1-1 for the parts outside the CDR3, the full variable domain is DGGITQSPKYLFRKEGQNVTLSCEQNLNHDAMYWYRQDPGQGLRLIYYSQIVNDFQKGDIAEGYSVSREKKESFPLTVTSAQKNPTAFYLCASSQGATYTEAFFGQGTRLTVV.

This clone was counted only a few times. The chain is built from TRBV2 and TRBJ2-7; TRBD2 matches at 8 bases. The CDR3 is 18 amino acids. Trimming removed 0 bases from V and 7 bases from J; junction bases left unmatched: 17. CDR1 is SNHLY and CDR2 is FYNNEI in the germline V gene. CDR3 sequence reads: CASSEALSGGHLQGEQYF. The CDR3 region has the DNA TGTGCCAGCAGTGAAGCGCTGAGCGGGGGTCATCTCCAGGGAGAGCAGTACTTC.

This clone was observed a few times. V and J are TRBV11-2 and TRBJ2-2; tentatively, D is TRBD2 (5 bases). The CDR3 is made up of 15 amino acids. Germline CDR1 and CDR2: SGHAT and FQNNGV. V dropped 5 bases and J dropped 6 bases, with 16 bases sitting between them. The CDR3 DNA sequence: TGTGCCAGCAGCCTCGTACTAGAGCGGTCCGGGGAGCTGTTTTTT. This gives the protein CASSLVLERSGELFF.

The chain employs TRBV6-6 and TRBJ1-5; no firm D call. V dropped 2 bases and J dropped 10 bases, with 18 bases sitting between them. The germline CDR1 and CDR2 sequences are MNHNY and SVGAGI (reference sequence). The CDR3 sequence is 15 residues long. DNA of the CDR3: TGTGCCAGCAGTTACCCCCAGTACATCGAGGAACCCCAGCATTTT. It is translated as CASSYPQYIEEPQHF.

This clone was observed a few times. The chain carries TRBV4-1 and TRBJ1-3; 11 nucleotides match TRBD1. The junction had 6 bases not matched to a gene; V was cut back by 2 bases and J by 3 bases. The CDR3 has 17 residues. Germline CDR1 MGHRA, CDR2 YSYEKL. CDR3 in DNA: TGCGCCAGCAGCCAACAAGGACAGGGGGCCTATGGAAACACCATATATTTT. This sequence encodes CASSQQGQGAYGNTIYF.

The chain carries TRBV6-5 and TRBJ1-2; D possibly corresponds to TRBD1 (5 bases). Germline loops: CDR1 MNHEY, CDR2 SVGAGI. The CDR3 is 14 amino acids. The V end lost 5 bases, the J end lost 8 bases, and 18 bases lay between the germline ends. Written as DNA, the CDR3 is TGTGCCAGCAGTAAATCAGGGATGTCCTGGGGCTACACCTTC. It yields the protein CASSKSGMSWGYTF.

The V call is TRBV11-3, the J call TRBJ2-7; a weak D match, TRBD1 (6 bases). V was shortened by 4 bases and J by 5 bases, with 12 bases between the two germline ends. Germline lookup yields CDR1 SGHNT and CDR2 YENEEA. CDR3 length equals 13 residues. CDR3: CASSSRTADEQYF. The CDR3 region has the DNA TGTGCCAGCAGCTCCCGGACAGCAGACGAGCAGTACTTC.

The chain is built from TRBV4-1 and TRBJ2-7; 7 bases match TRBD2. CDR3 length: 19 amino acids. V gave up 1 base and J gave up 4 bases; unmatched junction bases: 19. Germline CDR1 MGHRA, CDR2 YSYEKL. The CDR3 spells CASSQVPTSWAGEQYEQYF. The CDR3 nucleotides read TGCGCCAGCAGCCAAGTTCCGACTAGCTGGGCGGGAGAACAGTACGAGCAGTACTTC.

The J gene is TRBJ2-1, the V gene TRBV9; the match to TRBD1 covers 8 bases. Unmatched junction bases numbered 5, after V lost 6 bases and J lost 3 bases. Germline V CDR1 and CDR2: SGDLS, YYNGEE. This CDR3 region has 14 residues. CDR3 sequence reads: CASNGGQVYNEQFF. The CDR3, as DNA: TGTGCCAGCAACGGGGGACAGGTCTACAATGAGCAGTTCTTC.

The V call is TRBV11-2, the J call TRBJ2-2; D is ambiguous. Trimming removed 1 base at V and 4 bases at J, with 13 bases between. This CDR3 is built from 16 residues. Per the germline V gene, CDR1 is SGHAT and CDR2 is FQNNGV. The CDR3 loop is CASSLVIGGGTGELFF. DNA of the CDR3: TGTGCCAGCAGCTTAGTGATTGGCGGCGGCACCGGGGAGCTGTTTTTT.

The chain links TRBV27 to TRBJ1-1; D unresolved. CDR3 length: 15 residues. Germline loops: CDR1 MNHEY, CDR2 SMNVEV (reference sequence). V gave up 5 bases and J gave up 2 bases, with 15 bases separating them. CDR3 sequence (DNA): TGTGCCAGCAGTCCGTTCGGTTCACTCAACACTGAAGCTTTCTTT. Its translation is CASSPFGSLNTEAFF.

The CDR3 DNA sequence: TGTGCCACCAGCAGAGAGGGGAGTGAGCAGTTCTTC. Protein: CATSREGSEQFF. This chain joins TRBV15 and TRBJ2-1; TRBD2 is a possible D gene (5 bases). This CDR3 is 12 amino acids long. Trimming cost V 0 bases and J 9 bases, with 6 bases left between them. Germline V lookup: CDR1 LNHNV, CDR2 YYDKDF (reference sequence).

The chain carries TRBV29-1 and TRBJ1-2; 7 bases align to TRBD1. Germline V gene sequence: CDR1 SQVTM, CDR2 ANQGSEA. V dropped 4 bases and J dropped 6; count of bases not matched to a gene: 8. The CDR3 is made up of 13 amino acids. The CDR3 loop is CSVAGRGTDGYTF. The CDR3 bases are TGCAGCGTTGCGGGCAGGGGGACGGATGGCTACACCTTC.

J is TRBJ1-2 and V is TRBV18; D gene uncertain. V was pared by 8 bases and J by 1 base, with 11 bases between. This CDR3 region has 13 residues. Germline lookup yields CDR1 KGHSH and CDR2 LQKENI. The CDR3 region has the DNA TGTGCCAGCAGCCAATCCCATAACTATGGCTACACCTTC. It encodes CASSQSHNYGYTF.

This clone was found a few times. V and J are TRBV4-2 and TRBJ2-7; no clear D. Trimming left V 5 bases short and J 0 bases short, with 11 bases between. CDR3 length equals 14 residues. Germline CDR1 and CDR2: LGHNA and YNFKEQ. CDR3 protein: CASSLPGGSYEQYF. The CDR3 DNA reads as TGTGCCAGCAGCTTGCCGGGTGGCTCCTACGAGCAGTACTTC.

With regard to this clone: Other nucleotide sequences in the sample specify the same CDR3. The chain is built from TRBV7-9 and TRBJ2-7; perhaps TRBD2 as D (5 bases). Germline-derived CDR1 and CDR2 are SEHNR and FQNEAQ (reference sequence). Trimming removed 5 bases at V and 0 bases at J, with 11 bases between. This CDR3 comprises 14 residues. Written as DNA, the CDR3 is TGTGCCAGCAGCCCCCCTGGGAGCTCCTACGAGCAGTACTTC. This sequence encodes CASSPPGSSYEQYF.

V and J are TRBV19 and TRBJ2-3, with 10 bases lining up with TRBD1. Germline CDR1 and CDR2: LNHDA and SQIVND (reference sequence). This CDR3 region has 16 residues. Trimming cost V 1 base and J 5 bases; bases outside gene matches: 6. Written as DNA, the CDR3 is TGTGCCAGTAGTATAGGTCTGACAGGGGGCTTAGATACGCAGTATTTT. As protein: CASSIGLTGGLDTQYF.

The chain links TRBV5-1 to TRBJ2-7; D may be TRBD2 (5 bases). This CDR3 has 14 amino acids. Germline V gene sequence: CDR1 SGHRS, CDR2 YFSETQ. V dropped 4 bases and J dropped 3 bases, with 14 bases sitting between them. CDR3 bases: TGCGCCAGCAGCGAACGGGGAGTTCACTACGAGCAGTACTTC. Its translation is CASSERGVHYEQYF.

The V call is TRBV10-3, the J call TRBJ2-2; 8 bases line up with TRBD1. With V trimmed by 11 bases and J by 5 bases, 10 bases remained unmatched. The CDR3 is 14 residues long. CDR1 and CDR2 from the germline V gene are ENHRY and SYGVKD. DNA of the CDR3: TGTGCCGCCGGAGGACAGGGTCGAACCGGGGAGCTGTTTTTT. Translating gives CAAGGQGRTGELFF.

The rearrangement links TRBV27 to TRBJ1-1; D is perhaps TRBD1 (6 bases). Trimming left V 2 bases short and J 4 bases short, with 11 bases between. The CDR3 loop spans 14 amino acids. Germline V lookup: CDR1 MNHEY, CDR2 SMNVEV (reference sequence). The CDR3 here is CASSLIGQLTEAFF. The CDR3 DNA is TGTGCCAGCAGTTTAATAGGACAGCTCACTGAAGCTTTCTTT.

About this clone: Given a far larger clone just one base away, this is likely a sequencing read error. The V and J genes are TRBV10-2 and TRBJ1-1, with D perhaps TRBD1 (5 bases). Looked up from germline, CDR1 is WSHSY and CDR2 is SAAADI. Trimming left V 4 bases short and J 1 base short, with 10 bases between. The CDR3 covers 14 residues. The CDR3 loop reads CASSVGGGNTEAFF. The CDR3 DNA reads as TGCGCCAGCAGTGTTGGGGGGGGGAACACTGAAGCTTTCTTT.

This chain links TRBV6-5 with TRBJ2-7, with D perhaps TRBD1 (5 bases). Between the trimmed V and J ends, which lost 4 bases and 3 bases, there was a span of 13 bases. The CDR3 has 14 amino acids. The germline V gene encodes CDR1 MNHEY and CDR2 SVGAGI. The CDR3, as DNA: TGTGCCAGCAGTTCTACAGGTTTAAGCTACGAGCAGTACTTC. It codes for CASSSTGLSYEQYF.

A note on this clone: Additional DNA sequences in this sample encode the identical CDR3. The rearrangement links TRBV5-8 to TRBJ1-5; TRBD1 matches 7 bases. This CDR3 comprises 15 residues. The V segment lost 2 bases and the J segment 0 bases; nucleotides outside the gene matches: 2. The germline V gene has CDR1 SGHTS and CDR2 YDEGEE. CDR3 DNA: TGTGCCAGCAGCTTAGGACAGGTTAGCAATCAGCCCCAGCATTTT. It codes for CASSLGQVSNQPQHF.

This clone was seen only a few times. CDR3 sequence reads: CASSAGDQPQHF. DNA of the CDR3: TGTGCCAGCAGCGCAGGGGATCAGCCCCAGCATTTT. The chain carries TRBV7-9 and TRBJ1-5; D perhaps matches TRBD1 (6 bases). This CDR3 spans 12 amino acids. V gave up 5 bases and J gave up 5 bases, with 7 bases separating them. Germline V gene data show CDR1 as SEHNR and CDR2 as FQNEAQ (reference sequence). The whole variable domain, remainder taken from reference TRBV7-9 and TRBJ1-5, is DTGVSQNPRHKITKRGQNVTFRCDPISEHNRLYWYRQTLGQGPEFLTYFQNEAQLEKSRLLSDRFSAERPKGSFSTLEIQRTEQGDSAMYLCASSAGDQPQHFGDGTRLSIL.

About this clone itself: Different DNA sequences within this sample yield the same CDR3. The chain recombines TRBV9 with TRBJ1-2; possibly TRBD1 for D (6 bases). The ends were cut back, 3 bases at V and 2 bases at J, with 20 bases in the middle. The CDR3 contains 17 residues. Looked up from germline, CDR1 is SGDLS and CDR2 is YYNGEE. The CDR3 nucleotides are TGTGCCAGCAGCGGATGGCAGGGGCGATTGGGGAACTATGGCTACACCTTC. This translates into CASSGWQGRLGNYGYTF.